A single sample gave rise to the 22 T cell receptor beta chains below, sequenced in a study of blood T cell repertoires in COVID-19. This table comes from immunoSEQ multiplex PCR, and its TCRdb copy is limited to in-frame clones, with some not included. The table records 450,000 or so clones, around nine tenths of them present only once. The material sequenced was peripheral blood. These TCRs come from a man in his late teens or twenties with COVID-19, enrolled during active disease.

The chain recombines TRBV6-5 with TRBJ2-7; the match to TRBD2 covers 11 bases. J gave up 3 bases and V 5 bases, and 3 bases lay outside the gene matches. There are 14 residues in the CDR3. Germline lookup yields CDR1 MNHEY and CDR2 SVGAGI. The CDR3 loop is CASSRSGRGYEQYF. DNA for the CDR3: TGTGCCAGCAGTCGTAGCGGGAGGGGCTACGAGCAGTACTTC.

This rearrangement joins TRBV7-9 to TRBJ1-1; tentatively, D is TRBD1 (6 bases). Germline V lookup: CDR1 SEHNR, CDR2 FQNEAQ (reference sequence). The CDR3 runs to 17 residues. The V gene lost 5 bases and the J gene lost 3 bases, with 22 bases spanning the gap. The CDR3 region is CASSGGRQGMKYTEAFF. CDR3 in DNA: TGTGCCAGCAGCGGGGGCAGGCAGGGGATGAAGTACACTGAAGCTTTCTTT.

A single count supports this clone. The CDR3, as DNA: TGCAGCGCCCGCCTAGCGGGAGGGGTGGATACGCAGTATTTT. It encodes CSARLAGGVDTQYF. The chain carries TRBV29-1 and TRBJ2-3, with TRBD2 matching 12 bases. V lost 7 bases to trimming and J lost 6 bases; unmatched junction nucleotides: 8. The germline CDR1 and CDR2 sequences are SQVTM and ANQGSEA. The CDR3 loop spans 14 amino acids.

This clone was counted once. The chain carries TRBV11-1 and TRBJ2-1, with D unresolved. This CDR3 is 14 amino acids long. Trimming shortened V by 5 bases and J by 1 base, and 9 bases separated the two germline ends. Germline V CDR1 and CDR2: SGHAT, FQDESV (reference sequence). The CDR3, as DNA: TGTGCCAGCAGCCAAAAGAGGTCCTACAATGAGCAGTTCTTC. Protein product: CASSQKRSYNEQFF.

This clone has just one count. The chain couples TRBV19 to TRBJ1-6; unclear D gene. Germline V lookup: CDR1 LNHDA, CDR2 SQIVND (reference sequence). This CDR3 contains 15 residues. V was shortened by 3 bases and J by 7 bases, with 13 bases between the two germline ends. The CDR3 here is CASSIGDVRNSPLHF. The CDR3 DNA reads TGTGCCAGTAGTATCGGAGACGTGAGGAATTCACCCCTCCACTTT.

The chain is built from TRBV27 and TRBJ2-3; TRBD1 might be the D (6 bases). Germline V CDR1 and CDR2: MNHEY, SMNVEV (reference sequence). Trimming cost V 7 bases and J 5 bases, with 16 bases left between them. The CDR3 has 14 amino acids. CDR3 loop: CASTPQGLVDTQYF. CDR3 nucleotides: TGTGCCAGCACGCCTCAGGGGTTGGTAGATACGCAGTATTTT.

The chain recombines TRBV4-2 with TRBJ2-5; TRBD2 matches 13 bases. Germline loops: CDR1 LGHNA, CDR2 YNFKEQ. The CDR3 consists of 16 residues. Trimming removed 0 bases from V and 5 bases from J; junction bases left unmatched: 3. CDR3 DNA: TGTGCCAGCAGCCAAGACCTGACTAGCGGGAGGGAGACCCAGTACTTC. Translation: CASSQDLTSGRETQYF.

The rearrangement links TRBV21-1 to TRBJ1-5; TRBD1, the table's D call, was not compared with the DNA. TRBV21-1 is a known pseudogene. The CDR3 is 16 amino acids. The CDR3 loop is CASSKGVQGETQPQHF. The CDR3 coding sequence is TGTGCCAGCAGCAAAGGGGTGCAGGGGGAAACTCAGCCCCAGCATTTT.

V is TRBV24-1 and J is TRBJ2-1, with TRBD1 matching 7 bases. The J segment lost 8 bases and the V segment lost 4 bases, leaving 13 bases of the junction unmatched. Per the germline V gene, CDR1 is KGHDR and CDR2 is SFDVKD. The CDR3 covers 16 residues. This CDR3 is CATSETRQGPCDEQFF. CDR3 bases: TGTGCCACCAGTGAAACCCGACAGGGACCATGCGATGAGCAGTTCTTC.

This chain joins TRBV5-1 and TRBJ2-3, with 12 bases identical to TRBD2. This CDR3 contains 15 residues. Germline CDR1 and CDR2: SGHRS and YFSETQ. Trimming cost V 4 bases and J 6 bases; bases outside gene matches: 6. The DNA of the CDR3 is TGCGCCAGCAGCCCTAGCGGGAGGGCCATCGATACGCAGTATTTT. Amino acids: CASSPSGRAIDTQYF.

The V gene is TRBV5-1, the J gene TRBJ2-4, with 10 bases that match TRBD2. Germline V gene lookup returns CDR1 SGHRS and CDR2 YFSETQ. CDR3 length equals 24 residues. The ends lost 9 bases at V and 1 base at J; junction bases unmatched: 34. The CDR3 sequence is CAKKAKGGKVGLAGVRGAKNIQYF. The CDR3 coding sequence is TGCGCCAAAAAAGCCAAGGGAGGGAAAGTGGGGCTAGCGGGAGTAAGGGGGGCCAAAAACATTCAGTACTTC. Combining the CDR3 with reference TRBV5-1 and TRBJ2-4 gives the whole variable domain KAGVTQTPRYLIKTRGQQVTLSCSPISGHRSVSWYQQTPGQGLQFLFEYFSETQRNKGNFPGRFSGRQFSNSRSEMNVSTLELGDSALYLCAKKAKGGKVGLAGVRGAKNIQYFGAGTRLSVL.

The chain is built from TRBV18 and TRBJ1-1, with TRBD1 as a possible D gene (6 bases). V was shortened by 3 bases and J by 1 base, with 15 bases between the two germline ends. Germline V lookup: CDR1 KGHSH, CDR2 LQKENI. The CDR3 is 16 residues long. The CDR3 coding sequence is TGTGCCAGCTCACCCTTGGACAGTTCTTCGAACACTGAAGCTTTCTTT. Protein: CASSPLDSSSNTEAFF.

This chain connects TRBV5-1 to TRBJ2-1; 8 bases are a match to TRBD1. The junction had 5 bases not matched to a gene; V was cut back by 0 bases and J by 9 bases. Germline V gives CDR1 SGHRS, CDR2 YFSETQ. The CDR3 sequence is 14 residues long. The CDR3 is CASSLARGRVEQFF. CDR3 nucleotide sequence: TGCGCCAGCAGCTTGGCCAGGGGGCGCGTTGAGCAGTTCTTC.

J is TRBJ2-1 and V is TRBV9; 10 bases match TRBD2. Germline-derived CDR1 and CDR2 are SGDLS and YYNGEE. V lost 4 bases to trimming and J lost 10 bases; unmatched junction nucleotides: 11. The CDR3 runs to 15 residues. The CDR3: CASSPVAGGGREQFF. Here the CDR3 DNA reads TGTGCCAGCAGCCCGGTAGCGGGAGGAGGAAGGGAGCAGTTCTTC.

V is TRBV3-1 (or the pseudogene TRBV3-2) and J is TRBJ1-2; D gene uncertain. The germline CDR1 and CDR2 sequences are LGHDT and YNNKEL (reference sequence). CDR3 length: 13 residues. Trimming shortened V by 2 bases and J by 7 bases, and 11 bases separated the two germline ends. In DNA, the CDR3 is TGTGCCAGCAGCCAACCCGGGTACTTTGGCTACACCTTC. Its translation is CASSQPGYFGYTF.

CDR3 DNA sequence: TGTGCCAGCAGGCCCAGCGGGGCGGGCAGTAATGAGCAGTTCTTC. It is translated as CASRPSGAGSNEQFF. The rearrangement links TRBV11-1 to TRBJ2-1, with 7 nucleotides matching TRBD2. V lost 6 bases, J lost 7 bases, and 12 bases stayed unmatched. Germline CDR1 is SGHAT and CDR2 is FQDESV (reference sequence). The length of the CDR3 is 15 residues. Full variable domain (missing parts from reference TRBV11-1 and TRBJ2-1): EAEVAQSPRYKITEKSQAVAFWCDPISGHATLYWYRQILGQGPELLVQFQDESVVDDSQLPKDRFSAERLKGVDSTLKIQPAELGDSAMYLCASRPSGAGSNEQFFGPGTRLTVL.

This clone was seen just once. The chain couples TRBV5-4 to TRBJ2-7; 10 nucleotides match TRBD2. V lost 5 bases and J lost 5; bases outside the gene matches: 7. CDR3 size: 14 residues. Germline CDR1 reads SGHNT; CDR2 reads YYREEE (reference sequence). The CDR3: CASRGGLAFDEQYF. CDR3 bases: TGTGCCAGCAGGGGGGGACTAGCGTTCGACGAGCAGTACTTC.

This clone was seen only a few times. This sequence joins TRBV7-2 and TRBJ1-1, with TRBD1 as a possible D gene (5 bases). The V end lost 5 bases, the J end lost 1 base, and 8 bases lay between the germline ends. Germline-derived CDR1 and CDR2 are SGHTA and FQGNSA. This CDR3 comprises 13 residues. The CDR3 is CASSIDRNTEAFF. CDR3 in DNA: TGTGCCAGCAGCATTGACAGGAACACTGAAGCTTTCTTT.

V is TRBV19 and J is TRBJ2-3, with 8 bases that match TRBD1. Germline lookup yields CDR1 LNHDA and CDR2 SQIVND (reference sequence). The CDR3 consists of 12 residues. V was clipped by 5 bases and J by 6 bases; unmatched bases: 1. For the CDR3, the DNA is TGTGCCAGTAGTCACAGGGGGGATACGCAGTATTTT. It encodes CASSHRGDTQYF.

The gene calls are TRBV5-1 and TRBJ1-2, with TRBD1 as a possible D gene (5 bases). The CDR3 totals 12 residues. Germline V gives CDR1 SGHRS, CDR2 YFSETQ. V lost 7 bases and J lost 4, with 11 bases in between. DNA of the CDR3: TGCGCCAGCTCCGACAGACTCTATGGCTACACCTTC. Translation: CASSDRLYGYTF.

The chain combines TRBV27 with TRBJ2-5; 9 bases line up with TRBD2. V was clipped by 4 bases and J by 2 bases; unmatched bases: 5. The CDR3 totals 15 residues. CDR1 MNHEY and CDR2 SMNVEV come from the germline V gene (reference sequence). In DNA form, the CDR3 reads TGTGCCAGCAGTTATAGCGGGAGTCCACAAGAGACCCAGTACTTC. Translation gives CASSYSGSPQETQYF.

The chain couples TRBV6-5 to TRBJ1-1; 7 nucleotides match TRBD1. The CDR3 is 13 residues long. Per the germline V gene, CDR1 is MNHEY and CDR2 is SVGAGI. The J segment lost 4 bases and the V segment lost 6 bases, leaving 5 bases of the junction unmatched. In DNA form, the CDR3 reads TGTGCCAGCAGGACAGGGACGGGCACTGAAGCTTTCTTT. It specifies CASRTGTGTEAFF.